This T cell receptor (beta chain) is drawn from a study of OX40 agonist ivuxolimab in advanced cancers. Background on the study: The dose-escalation group included hepatocellular carcinoma, melanoma, renal cell carcinoma and head and neck cancer. With a range of about 23 to 90, age averaged roughly 61 years, and 65% to 85% were male. Three patients, one with hepatocellular carcinoma and two with cutaneous melanoma, achieved partial responses.

This clone was counted a few times. The antigen remains undetermined. Study observations and caveats: There were also nonresponders showing low normalized T-cell clonal expansion.

Only in-frame clones appear in the TCRdb table, and some are missing; sequencing was by immunoSEQ multiplex PCR. The top ten hold 6.5% to 9% of the sample, which has 75,000 to 95,000 clones, approximately 90% seen once. V dropped 6 bases and J dropped 5 bases, with 13 bases sitting between them. CDR1 is MDHEN and CDR2 is SYDVKM in the germline V gene. The CDR3 loop spans 13 amino acids. V and J are TRBV28 and TRBJ1-2; D not resolved. The sequence came from an adult with an advanced solid tumor such as melanoma, head and neck, liver or kidney cancer. The material sequenced was CD4+ or CD8+ T cells sorted from blood, taken in a trial of the OX40 agonist ivuxolimab. This CDR3 is CASRYTQVYGYTF. The CDR3 region has the DNA TGTGCCAGCAGATACACTCAAGTGTATGGCTACACCTTC.